These 10 T cell receptor beta chains share one sample of origin, sequenced in a study of cytomegalovirus exposure and HLA in healthy donors (dated by TCRdb to 2017 to 2019). The library was produced with the immunoSEQ multiplex PCR assay. The multiplex PCR relied on a mix of 60 forward primers for TCR Vbeta segments and 13 reverse primers for TCR Jbeta segments. TCRdb limited this immuneACCESS table to in-frame rearrangements with V and J called. A share of clones is missing; checked studies link under half to unresolved V genes, and the rest is unexplained. This sample lists 55,000 to 80,000 clones; 65% to 80% were detected once. Jointly, the top ten make up around 12% of the sample. The sample consisted of PBMCs. The origin of the receptors is a man in his 70s in good health and CMV-seronegative.

The rearrangement uses TRBV5-1 and TRBJ1-2; tentatively, D is TRBD1 (6 bases). CDR1 SGHRS and CDR2 YFSETQ come from the germline V gene. The CDR3 runs 13 residues. The V end was cut by 4 bases, the J end by 5 bases, with 12 bases between. In DNA form, the CDR3 reads TGCGCCAGCAGCCCACAGGGTGATTATGGCTACACCTTC. The encoded protein is CASSPQGDYGYTF.

V is TRBV30 and J is TRBJ1-6; D is unresolved. The CDR3 has 13 amino acids. Trimming shortened V by 2 bases and J by 7 bases, and 9 bases separated the two germline ends. The germline CDR1 and CDR2 sequences are GTSNPN and SVGIG (reference sequence). The CDR3 DNA reads TGTGCCTGGAGTTTACAGAGAAATTCACCCCTCCACTTT. It encodes CAWSLQRNSPLHF.

This clone has only a few counts. This chain links TRBV6-1 with TRBJ1-3; D call uncertain. V shed 2 bases and J shed 4 bases, with 9 bases lying between them. This CDR3 region has 14 residues. The germline V gene encodes CDR1 MNHNS and CDR2 SASEGT. The CDR3 coding sequence is TGTGCCAGCAGTGAAATGTCCCTGGGAAACACCATATATTTT. Its translation: CASSEMSLGNTIYF.

On this clone itself: At one end the junction does not follow the germline gene, possibly because of a read error. Other nucleotide sequences from this sample produce the same CDR3. The genes are TRBV7-2 and TRBJ1-6, with D possibly being TRBD1 (6 bases). Looked up from germline, CDR1 is SGHTA and CDR2 is FQGNSA. CDR3 length equals 16 residues. The CDR3 region has the DNA TGCGCCAGCACCCTCTCCAAGACAGGAGCTAATTCACCCCTCCACTTT. This encodes CASTLSKTGANSPLHF.

The J gene is TRBJ1-2, the V gene TRBV7-9, with D uncertain. In germline, CDR1 is SEHNR, CDR2 FQNEAQ (reference sequence). Trimming pared 1 base from V and 4 bases from J, leaving 10 bases between. This CDR3 spans 14 amino acids. CDR3 in amino acids: CASSLGFSGYGYTF. CDR3 in DNA: TGTGCCAGCAGCTTAGGTTTTAGTGGCTATGGCTACACCTTC. Together with reference TRBV7-9 and TRBJ1-2, the CDR3 gives the full variable domain: DTGVSQNPRHKITKRGQNVTFRCDPISEHNRLYWYRQTLGQGPEFLTYFQNEAQLEKSRLLSDRFSAERPKGSFSTLEIQRTEQGDSAMYLCASSLGFSGYGYTFGSGTRLTVV.

The CDR3 loop reads CASQRGARDTEAFF. CDR3 coding DNA: TGTGCCAGTCAGCGGGGGGCAAGGGACACTGAAGCTTTCTTT. The chain employs TRBV7-2 and TRBJ1-1; a possible D gene is TRBD1 (6 bases). The CDR3 sequence is 14 residues long. V dropped 9 bases and J dropped 3 bases, with 17 bases sitting between them. Germline lookup yields CDR1 SGHTA and CDR2 FQGNSA.

The J gene is TRBJ2-2, the V gene TRBV7-8; possibly TRBD2 for D (6 bases). Per the germline V gene, CDR1 is SGHVS and CDR2 is FQNEAQ. Trimming pared 7 bases from V and 6 bases from J, leaving 15 bases between. The CDR3 length is 14 residues. The DNA of the CDR3 is TGTGCCAGCAAAAGTGGGACTCGCCCCGGGGAGCTGTTTTTT. It is translated as CASKSGTRPGELFF.

Concerning this clone: One end of the junction varies from germline; a read error may be responsible. This chain connects TRBV7-9 to TRBJ1-6, with a tentative D call TRBD1 (6 bases). The CDR3 totals 15 residues. Germline CDR1 and CDR2: SEHNR and FQNEAQ (reference sequence). CDR3 nucleotides: TGTTCCAGCAGCTTACCGGGACAACTAAATTCACCCCTCCACTTT. Its translation: CSSSLPGQLNSPLHF.

This clone was detected only once. The chain couples TRBV5-1 to TRBJ2-1; TRBD1 aligns across 7 bases. CDR3 size: 15 residues. Germline V gene data show CDR1 as SGHRS and CDR2 as YFSETQ. With V trimmed by 3 bases and J by 5 bases, 8 bases remained unmatched. In nucleotides, the CDR3 is TGCGCCAGCAGCTGGCTGGGACAGAAAAACAATGAGCAGTTCTTC. This codes for CASSWLGQKNNEQFF.

A few counts support this clone. The chain recombines TRBV5-6 with TRBJ2-3, with TRBD1 matching over 7 bases. Germline lookup yields CDR1 SGHDT and CDR2 YYEEEE. This CDR3 comprises 15 residues. V dropped 1 base and J dropped 4; count of bases not matched to a gene: 6. CDR3 DNA: TGTGCCAGCAGCTTGTGGGACAGATCCTCAGATACGCAGTATTTT. Protein product: CASSLWDRSSDTQYF.